The 29 T cell receptor beta chains in this list originate from one sample, sequenced in a study of blood T cells in healthy people across ages. Alongside a J-beta primer mix, a sample-barcoded 5' primer served in a second PCR lasting about 7 to 11 cycles. TCRdb re-called the 5' RACE reads through MiXCR, storing one row per CDR3 protein. The sample shows approximately 810,000 distinct CDR3 sequences, around 36% of them seen only once. The sequenced sample was blood. The receptors shown here come from a man in his late teens or twenties in good health.

In nucleotides, the CDR3 is TGCGCCAGCAGCCAAACGCAGACCACAGATACGCAGTATTTT. Encoded protein: CASSQTQTTDTQYF. This chain uses TRBV4-3 with TRBJ2-3; no clear D gene. V was clipped by 2 bases and J by 2 bases, with 8 bases between them. This CDR3 is built from 14 residues. Germline V gives CDR1 LGHNA, CDR2 YSLEER.

This clonotype has at least ten counts. The chain couples TRBV20-1 to TRBJ2-3; D remains ambiguous. V gave up 0 bases and J gave up 2 bases, with 12 bases separating them. Per the germline V gene, CDR1 is DFQATT and CDR2 is SNEGSKA (reference sequence). This CDR3 has 15 amino acids. The CDR3 reads CSARDRLGDTDTQYF. The CDR3 DNA is TGCAGTGCTAGAGATCGACTGGGTGACACAGATACGCAGTATTTT.

This clonotype was counted at least ten times. The chain couples TRBV20-1 to TRBJ1-5; a possible D gene is TRBD1 (5 bases). In germline, CDR1 is DFQATT, CDR2 SNEGSKA (reference sequence). V was trimmed by 0 bases and J by 3 bases, leaving 9 bases between them. The length of the CDR3 is 14 residues. The CDR3 region is CSAREGGINQPQHF. CDR3 coding DNA: TGCAGTGCTAGAGAGGGGGGGATCAATCAGCCCCAGCATTTT.

The gene calls are TRBV7-3 and TRBJ1-5; D unresolved. This CDR3 is 11 amino acids long. Germline V gene data show CDR1 as SGHTA and CDR2 as FQGTGA. V was cut by 5 bases and J by 9 bases, with 8 bases left in between. The CDR3 sequence is CASSKHTPQHF. DNA of the CDR3: TGTGCCAGCAGCAAACATACGCCCCAGCATTTT.

V usage is TRBV28 and J usage is TRBJ1-5; D perhaps matches TRBD1 (5 bases). V lost 8 bases and J lost 7, with 15 bases in between. The CDR3 has 13 residues. Germline V gene lookup returns CDR1 MDHEN and CDR2 SYDVKM. CDR3 bases: TGTGCCAGCCTAGGGGTTAGACGCCAGCCCCAGCATTTT. This gives the protein CASLGVRRQPQHF. The complete variable domain, with remaining parts taken from reference TRBV28 and TRBJ1-5, reads DVKVTQSSRYLVKRTGEKVFLECVQDMDHENMFWYRQDPGLGLRLIYFSYDVKMKEKGDIPEGYSVSREKKERFSLILESASTNQTSMYLCASLGVRRQPQHFGDGTRLSIL.

The J gene is TRBJ2-3, the V gene TRBV3-1; 10 positions match TRBD2. Per germline, CDR1 LGHDT and CDR2 YNNKEL (reference sequence). The CDR3 covers 16 residues. V shed 1 base and J 2 bases; nucleotides not matched to a gene: 3. The CDR3 protein is CASSQATSGDTDTQYF. CDR3 DNA sequence: TGTGCCAGCAGCCAAGCAACTAGCGGGGACACAGATACGCAGTATTTT.

This clonotype was seen a handful of times. The CDR3, as DNA: TGTGCCAGCAGTTTATTAAGGGCCGCAAAATACCAAGAGACCCAGTACTTC. It is translated as CASSLLRAAKYQETQYF. V and J are TRBV28 and TRBJ2-5; D is uncertain. The CDR3 sequence is 17 residues long. Germline CDR1 MDHEN, CDR2 SYDVKM. Trimming shortened V by 1 base and J by 0 bases, and 15 bases separated the two germline ends.

Ten or more counts support this clonotype. As DNA, the CDR3 is TGCAGTGCTAGAGATGGCGACAGGGGAACAGATACGCAGTATTTT. This codes for CSARDGDRGTDTQYF. The chain carries TRBV20-1 and TRBJ2-3; TRBD1 agrees at 8 bases. CDR1 DFQATT and CDR2 SNEGSKA come from the germline V gene (reference sequence). V was pared by 0 bases and J by 3 bases, with 5 bases of the junction left unmatched. CDR3 length equals 15 residues.

This clonotype was detected only a few times. The rearrangement joins TRBV15 to TRBJ2-1; unclear D gene. The DNA end is a closer match to TRBJ2-7, so the J assignment may be wrong. The CDR3 contains 14 residues. Germline CDR1 LNHNV, CDR2 YYDKDF (reference sequence). Here the CDR3 DNA reads TGTGCCACCAGCCTGGGCTACTCCTACAATGAGCAGTACTTC. It specifies CATSLGYSYNEQYF.

J is TRBJ2-7 and V is TRBV20-1, with TRBD2 matching 8 bases. Trimming took 3 bases from V and 7 from J; bases not matched to a gene: 14. The CDR3 has 15 amino acids. Looked up from germline, CDR1 is DFQATT and CDR2 is SNEGSKA (reference sequence). This CDR3 reads CSARRFSGGANEQYF. CDR3 sequence (DNA): TGCAGTGCTAGGCGCTTTTCGGGGGGGGCCAATGAGCAGTACTTC.

This clonotype was seen once. CDR3 protein: CASSRGQGEETQYF. The CDR3 DNA reads as TGCGCCAGCAGCCGAGGACAGGGGGAAGAGACCCAGTACTTC. The rearrangement uses TRBV4-1 and TRBJ2-5; 10 bases align to TRBD1. The V gene's germline CDR1 is MGHRA and CDR2 YSYEKL. V lost 4 bases to trimming and J lost 3 bases; unmatched junction nucleotides: 2. The CDR3 contains 14 residues.

The rearrangement uses TRBV28 and TRBJ1-5; 8 bases are shared with TRBD1. The CDR3 consists of 14 residues. In germline, CDR1 is MDHEN, CDR2 SYDVKM. The V gene end was trimmed by 8 bases and the J gene end by 6 bases; junction bases not matched to a gene: 9. The CDR3 DNA sequence: TGTGCCAGCCGCGACAGGGGAGGGGCTCAGCCCCAGCATTTT. Translating it yields CASRDRGGAQPQHF.

The rearrangement uses TRBV12-3 or TRBV12-4 and TRBJ2-7; D gene ambiguous. The V end was cut by 5 bases, the J end by 6 bases, with 17 bases between. This CDR3 contains 14 residues. CDR3 region: CASSVRSGPPEQYF. CDR3 coding DNA: TGTGCCAGCAGTGTTAGATCCGGACCCCCCGAGCAGTACTTC.

The chain links TRBV6-5 to TRBJ1-6; 11 bases fit TRBD1. Trimming took 5 bases from V and 9 from J; bases not matched to a gene: 3. The germline CDR1 and CDR2 sequences are MNHEY and SVGAGI. This CDR3 region has 14 residues. CDR3 sequence reads: CASSRGTGGSPLHF. CDR3 bases: TGTGCCAGCAGTCGGGGGACAGGGGGTTCACCCCTCCACTTT.

The table lists this clonotype with a few counts. The V and J genes are TRBV7-2 and TRBJ2-1, with a weak D call TRBD2 (6 bases). V gave up 2 bases and J gave up 12 bases, with 11 bases separating them. The CDR3 is 12 amino acids. Looked up from germline, CDR1 is SGHTA and CDR2 is FQGNSA. The CDR3 DNA reads as TGTGCCAGCAGCTTAAGTCCCGGGGGGCAGTTCTTC. Amino acid sequence: CASSLSPGGQFF.

The gene calls are TRBV29-1 and TRBJ1-1; 7 positions match TRBD1. Germline V lookup: CDR1 SQVTM, CDR2 ANQGSEA. V trimming: 6 bases; J trimming: 11 bases; junction bases outside the gene matches: 15. The CDR3 extends over 13 amino acids. CDR3 in amino acids: CSVATGQATKAFF. CDR3 sequence (DNA): TGCAGCGTAGCCACCGGACAGGCTACAAAGGCTTTCTTT.

This chain connects TRBV9 to TRBJ1-2; the D is unclear. The CDR3 has 18 residues. V lost 4 bases, J lost 2 bases, and 24 bases lay in between. Germline assignment: CDR1 SGDLS and CDR2 YYNGEE. The CDR3 DNA reads as TGTGCCAGCAGCTCCCCCCCTGGCAGTCCAATCGCCAACTATGGCTACACCTTC. This gives the protein CASSSPPGSPIANYGYTF. Supplemented by reference TRBV9 and TRBJ1-2, the full variable domain reads DSGVTQTPKHLITATGQRVTLRCSPRSGDLSVYWYQQSLDQGLQFLIQYYNGEERAKGNILERFSAQQFPDLHSELNLSSLELGDSALYFCASSSPPGSPIANYGYTFGSGTRLTVV.

The rearrangement joins TRBV6-5 to TRBJ2-2; D might be TRBD1 (5 bases). Germline V gene data show CDR1 as MNHEY and CDR2 as SVGAGI. The CDR3 length is 16 residues. The V and J ends lost 0 bases and 4 bases respectively, with 12 bases between them. CDR3 amino acids: CASSYSAPRGTGELFF. The CDR3 nucleotides read TGTGCCAGCAGTTACTCTGCCCCTAGGGGCACCGGGGAGCTGTTTTTT.

This rearrangement joins TRBV11-2 to TRBJ2-5, with TRBD2 matching 11 bases. The CDR3 is 17 amino acids. J lost 7 bases, V lost 1 base, and 11 bases had no gene match. The germline V gene has CDR1 SGHAT and CDR2 FQNNGV. CDR3 residues: CASSLGGLAGLGGTQYF. The CDR3 DNA sequence: TGTGCCAGCAGCTTAGGTGGACTAGCGGGCCTCGGGGGGACCCAGTACTTC. Looking up the rest from reference TRBV11-2 and TRBJ2-5 gives the full variable domain: EAGVAQSPRYKIIEKRQSVAFWCNPISGHATLYWYQQILGQGPKLLIQFQNNGVVDDSQLPKDRFSAERLKGVDSTLKIQPAKLEDSAVYLCASSLGGLAGLGGTQYFGPGTRLLVL.

This clonotype was found many times. The V and J genes are TRBV12-3 or TRBV12-4 and TRBJ2-1; D call uncertain. CDR3 size: 11 residues. Trimming removed 10 bases from V and 10 bases from J, with 14 bases in between. CDR3 nucleotide sequence: TGTGCCACCCGAAACGACGGGGAGCAGTTCTTC. As protein: CATRNDGEQFF.

A few counts support this clonotype. The V and J genes are TRBV2 and TRBJ2-7, with 7 bases aligning to TRBD1. CDR3 size: 12 residues. With 8 bases clipped from V and 7 bases from J, the junction kept 8 bases outside the gene matches. Germline-derived CDR1 and CDR2 are SNHLY and FYNNEI. The CDR3 DNA reads as TGTGCCAGCGGAAGAGGGGGCAATGAGCAGTACTTC. It encodes CASGRGGNEQYF.

About this clonotype: A much larger clone differs from this one at a single base, so this may be a read error. The gene calls are TRBV7-7 and TRBJ2-1, with D possibly being TRBD1 or TRBD2 (5 bases each). The CDR3 extends over 13 amino acids. CDR1 is SSHAT, CDR2 FNYEAQ, per germline (reference sequence). DNA for the CDR3: TGTGCTAGCAGCTCTAACAGAGGGACCGAGCAGTTCTTC. Protein: CASSSNRGTEQFF.

This chain links TRBV20-1 with TRBJ1-3, with D possibly TRBD1 on 6 matching bases. This CDR3 is 19 amino acids long. The germline gives CDR1 DFQATT, CDR2 SNEGSKA (reference sequence). V shed 3 bases and J shed 0 bases, with 24 bases lying between them. CDR3: CSARAPGTPTPSSGNTIYF. The CDR3 DNA follows: TGCAGTGCTAGGGCCCCAGGGACACCAACCCCAAGCTCTGGAAACACCATATATTTT.

This clonotype has just a few counts. DNA of the CDR3: TGTGCCAGCAGTTACTGGGGACAGAATAATTCACCCCTCCACTTT. It encodes CASSYWGQNNSPLHF. The V call is TRBV6-5, the J call TRBJ1-6; 7 bases fit TRBD1. J lost 5 bases, V lost 1 base, and 2 bases had no gene match. Germline CDR1 and CDR2: MNHEY and SVGAGI. This CDR3 has 15 residues.

This clonotype showed up just a few times. The CDR3 coding sequence is TGTGCCAGCAGTTTACCGGGTCGCGAGCAGTACTTC. Its translation: CASSLPGREQYF. The chain has TRBV12-3 or TRBV12-4 and TRBJ2-4; D is unresolved. The J call is in doubt because the DNA end fits TRBJ2-7 better. This CDR3 spans 12 amino acids.

The V call is TRBV12-3 or TRBV12-4, the J call TRBJ2-3; the match to TRBD2 covers 13 bases. The CDR3 is made up of 15 amino acids. Trimming removed 5 bases from V and 13 bases from J; junction bases left unmatched: 12. The CDR3 nucleotides read TGTGCCAGCAGTCTACTAGCGGGGGGGCCAGATATGGAGTATTTT. Translating it yields CASSLLAGGPDMEYF.

Regarding this clonotype: The junction and the germline gene differ at one end; a read error may be behind it. The J gene is TRBJ2-4, the V gene TRBV5-4; D gene uncertain. The CDR3 contains 11 residues. From germline, CDR1 is SGHNT and CDR2 YYREEE (reference sequence). The CDR3 DNA follows: TGTACCAGCAGCTTTTCAAACATTCAGTACTTC. It encodes CTSSFSNIQYF.

This clonotype has only a few counts. The chain couples TRBV7-9 to TRBJ2-2; no definite D call. From germline, CDR1 is SEHNR and CDR2 FQNEAQ (reference sequence). This CDR3 region has 15 residues. Trimming pared 3 bases from V and 0 bases from J, leaving 8 bases between. Written as DNA, the CDR3 is TGTGCCAGCAGCTTCGAGGCGCCGAACACCGGGGAGCTGTTTTTT. Encoded protein: CASSFEAPNTGELFF.

This sequence joins TRBV12-3 or TRBV12-4 and TRBJ2-7, with TRBD2 identical over 9 bases. The CDR3 length is 16 residues. The trim removed 2 bases at V and 7 bases at J, leaving 12 bases unmatched. The CDR3 reads CASSLLAGGPGNEQYF. The DNA for the CDR3 is TGTGCCAGCAGTTTATTGGCGGGGGGGCCGGGGAATGAGCAGTACTTC.